Sequencing of this T cell receptor (beta chain) was carried out in a study of T cell repertoires in cytomegalovirus infection. At the level of the study: Public TCR beta signatures were indicative of both CMV infection and a matching HLA type.

The germline V gene encodes CDR1 SGHTA and CDR2 FQGTGA. The V gene end was trimmed by 1 base and the J gene end by 0 bases; junction bases not matched to a gene: 3. The CDR3 contains 16 residues. This clonotype has a handful of counts. The antigen is undetermined. Study-level results: HLA-C-restricted CMV clonotypes gave the most frequent clonotype in two of eight donors. Cumulative frequency (of public TCR beta family members) identified carriers of CMV plus the relevant HLA.

From the reads, TCRdb called clonotypes with MiXCR, one entry per CDR3 protein. Of approximately 340,000 distinct CDR3 sequences listed, about 29% are singletons. This receptor was taken from a human donor in good health (CMV status not recorded). Some clones in this sample may be carry-over from other donors' samples. This specimen consisted of cultured PBMCs, obtained from culture after CMV antigen stimulation. The chain employs TRBV7-3 and TRBJ2-1; TRBD2 matches at 7 bases. CDR3 nucleotide sequence: TGTGCCAGCAGCTTAAATGCGGGAGCCTCCTACAATGAGCAGTTCTTC. Its protein product is CASSLNAGASYNEQFF.